This T cell receptor beta chain was profiled in a study of blood T cell repertoires in COVID-19. Study background: Sites across the United States, Italy and Spain contributed samples from acute and convalescent COVID-19. Sources were T cells, B-cell-depleted T cells, or PBMCs; the material itself was cDNA or gDNA.

Clones were read by immunoSEQ multiplex PCR, and TCRdb kept only the in-frame ones, dropping some. Among about 670,000 clones listed, 90% were seen once. In germline, CDR1 is ENHRY, CDR2 SYGVKD. Trimming took off 2 bases at V and 9 bases at J, with 29 bases between the two ends. There are 18 residues in the CDR3. Sequenced input: peripheral blood. The chain joins TRBV10-3 to TRBJ2-7; TRBD1 might be the D (6 bases). The clonotype comes from a woman younger than 30 with acute or convalescent COVID-19. The CDR3 protein is CAISEVLPNRDGERRQYF. The CDR3 DNA sequence: TGTGCCATCAGTGAGGTCCTCCCCAACAGGGACGGAGAACGAAGGCAGTACTTC.